The clone carrying this T cell receptor beta chain was counted once. Its target is unknown. PCR employed 60 Vbeta and 13 Jbeta primers. Measured with immunoSEQ multiplex PCR; TCRdb has only the in-frame clones, and not every one. The sample holds fewer than 90,000 clones, about 77% seen once. The data stem from a study of cytomegalovirus exposure and HLA in healthy donors. The study's findings and limits: Roughly even sequencing depth across donors was the assumption behind the presence/absence analyses. The productive fraction for most TCR beta V segments was about 87% or about 30% in an earlier analysis.

Germline CDR1 GTSNPN, CDR2 SVGIG (reference sequence). The ends were cut back, 2 bases at V and 7 bases at J, with 27 bases in the middle. The CDR3 is made up of 18 amino acids. The TCR comes from a male donor in good health and CMV-seropositive. The specimen was PBMCs. The V gene is TRBV30, the J gene TRBJ1-5; perhaps TRBD1 as D (5 bases). CDR3 DNA sequence: TGTGCCTGGAGTCCCCATCCGACCGGGACGGGAGACGGCCAGCCCCAGCATTTT. Translated: CAWSPHPTGTGDGQPQHF.